These 21 T cell receptor beta chains share one sample of origin, sequenced in a study of patients and donors after allogeneic stem cell transplantation. MiXCR, run by TCRdb on the RT-PCR reads, gives a single entry per CDR3 protein. The sample carries more than 850,000 distinct CDR3 sequences, roughly 18% recorded once. Sequencing was carried out using blood, either unsorted or a sorted T cell fraction (not recorded which). These receptors all come from a human donor who was either an allogeneic HSCT recipient or a stem cell or donor lymphocyte infusion donor (not recorded which). It is not recorded whose cells these are; they may come from a transplant donor.

The rearrangement joins TRBV29-1 to TRBJ2-3; 11 bases are a match to TRBD2. The CDR3 loop spans 14 amino acids. Per germline, CDR1 SQVTM and CDR2 ANQGSEA. V dropped 7 bases and J dropped 3; count of bases not matched to a gene: 6. CDR3 in DNA: TGCAGCGCCACTAGCGGGAGTGGGACAGATACGCAGTATTTT. It yields the protein CSATSGSGTDTQYF.

This clonotype came up a few times. The rearrangement joins TRBV7-2 to TRBJ2-6; D might be TRBD1 (6 bases). CDR3 length: 16 residues. Germline V gene sequence: CDR1 SGHTA, CDR2 FQGNSA. V lost 1 base, J lost 2 bases, and 9 bases lay in between. CDR3 in DNA: TGTGCCAGCAGCTTAGACCCAGGGGCTGGGGCCAACGTCCTGACTTTC. Translation gives CASSLDPGAGANVLTF.

The chain employs TRBV20-1 and TRBJ2-1, with 15 positions matching TRBD2. The CDR3 consists of 15 residues. After removal of 3 bases from V and 7 bases from J, the junction contained 4 bases not matched to a gene. CDR1 is DFQATT, CDR2 SNEGSKA, per germline (reference sequence). CDR3 sequence (DNA): TGCAGTGCTAGCAGTGGACTAGCGGGAGGGAATGAGCAGTTCTTC. Amino acids: CSASSGLAGGNEQFF.

This clonotype was found a few times. The chain is built from TRBV20-1 and TRBJ2-1, with TRBD2 as a possible D gene (6 bases). The CDR3 consists of 16 residues. Per the germline V gene, CDR1 is DFQATT and CDR2 is SNEGSKA (reference sequence). Deletions cut 5 bases from V and 0 bases from J, with 17 bases between. The CDR3 reads CSARSERAYSYNEQFF. The CDR3 nucleotides are TGCAGTGCTCGTTCCGAGCGGGCTTACTCCTACAATGAGCAGTTCTTC.

This clonotype was counted between two and nine times. This chain uses TRBV25-1 with TRBJ1-1, with D hard to call. The CDR3 is made up of 14 amino acids. CDR1 and CDR2 from the germline V gene are MGHDK and SYGVNS. Trimming removed 2 bases from V and 5 bases from J, with 12 bases in between. The chain's CDR3 is CASSEEGKRTEAFF. CDR3 nucleotide sequence: TGTGCCAGCAGTGAAGAGGGAAAAAGGACTGAAGCTTTCTTT.

This clonotype appeared a few times. The V call is TRBV28, the J call TRBJ2-3, with D possibly being TRBD1 or TRBD2 (5 bases each). V dropped 3 bases and J dropped 2 bases, with 15 bases sitting between them. The CDR3 loop spans 16 amino acids. The germline V gene encodes CDR1 MDHEN and CDR2 SYDVKM. The CDR3 reads CASSFTPVGVTDTQYF. The CDR3 DNA is TGTGCCAGCAGTTTTACCCCCGTGGGGGTCACAGATACGCAGTATTTT. Full variable domain (remainder filled in from reference TRBV28 and TRBJ2-3): DVKVTQSSRYLVKRTGEKVFLECVQDMDHENMFWYRQDPGLGLRLIYFSYDVKMKEKGDIPEGYSVSREKKERFSLILESASTNQTSMYLCASSFTPVGVTDTQYFGPGTRLTVL.

This clonotype was seen ten or more times. The J gene is TRBJ2-5, the V gene TRBV6-1; TRBD1 might be the D (6 bases). V was cut by 6 bases and J by 2 bases, with 10 bases left in between. The CDR3 length is 13 residues. Per the germline V gene, CDR1 is MNHNS and CDR2 is SASEGT. The CDR3 DNA follows: TGTGCCAGCAGCCGAGACAGGCAAGAGACCCAGTACTTC. This translates into CASSRDRQETQYF.

J is TRBJ2-2 and V is TRBV12-3 or TRBV12-4; 15 nucleotides line up with TRBD2. V lost 4 bases and J lost 12; bases outside the gene matches: 6. This CDR3 has 15 residues. In DNA form, the CDR3 reads TGTGCCAGCAGTTCGACCGGGACTAGCGGGAGGAAGCTGTTTTTT. Translation gives CASSSTGTSGRKLFF.

The chain has TRBV10-3 and TRBJ2-3; 7 positions agree with TRBD2. Germline V gene lookup returns CDR1 ENHRY and CDR2 SYGVKD. V gave up 3 bases and J gave up 1 base; unmatched junction bases: 4. The CDR3 consists of 15 residues. The CDR3 region is CAISDTSARTDTQYF. The CDR3 DNA is TGTGCCATCAGTGATACTAGCGCCCGCACAGATACGCAGTATTTT.

V is TRBV20-1 and J is TRBJ2-1; 8 bases are shared with TRBD1. The germline V gene has CDR1 DFQATT and CDR2 SNEGSKA (reference sequence). The V and J ends lost 6 bases and 2 bases, in that order; junction bases with no gene match: 3. CDR3 length equals 13 residues. As DNA, the CDR3 is TGCAGTGCAGGGACAGGCCCCTACAATGAGCAGTTCTTC. Translated: CSAGTGPYNEQFF.

The chain employs TRBV12-3 or TRBV12-4 and TRBJ1-1; unclear D gene. V was clipped by 3 bases and J by 3 bases, with 14 bases between them. The CDR3 runs to 15 residues. The CDR3 sequence: CASSLGSKVYTEAFF. As DNA, the CDR3 is TGTGCCAGCAGTTTGGGGTCAAAGGTTTACACTGAAGCTTTCTTT.

The V gene is TRBV20-1, the J gene TRBJ2-2; D gene unclear. Trimming left V 0 bases short and J 2 bases short, with 10 bases between. Looked up from germline, CDR1 is DFQATT and CDR2 is SNEGSKA (reference sequence). This CDR3 region has 15 residues. CDR3 sequence: CSARDGNTNTGELFF. The CDR3, as DNA: TGCAGTGCTAGAGATGGTAACACCAACACCGGGGAGCTGTTTTTT.

This clonotype was seen a handful of times. The chain combines TRBV27 with TRBJ2-7, with 7 bases matching TRBD1. The CDR3 length is 15 residues. V was clipped by 6 bases and J by 0 bases; unmatched bases: 8. Germline-derived CDR1 and CDR2 are MNHEY and SMNVEV (reference sequence). The CDR3 DNA follows: TGTGCCAGCAGCCAAGGACAGGAAAACTCCTACGAGCAGTACTTC. Its protein product is CASSQGQENSYEQYF.

The rearrangement uses TRBV2 and TRBJ1-1, with D possibly being TRBD1 (6 bases). The CDR3 loop spans 12 amino acids. V was clipped by 9 bases and J by 3 bases, with 11 bases between them. Germline-derived CDR1 and CDR2 are SNHLY and FYNNEI. The CDR3 reads CARTGTYTEAFF. The CDR3 nucleotides are TGTGCCAGAACAGGGACCTACACTGAAGCTTTCTTT. The entire variable domain, with the rest obtained from reference TRBV2 and TRBJ1-1, is as follows: EPEVTQTPSHQVTQMGQEVILRCVPISNHLYFYWYRQILGQKVEFLVSFYNNEISEKSEIFDDQFSVERPDGSNFTLKIRSTKLEDSAMYFCARTGTYTEAFFGQGTRLTVV.

This clonotype was observed a few times. This chain joins TRBV19 and TRBJ1-2; D remains unclear. Germline loops: CDR1 LNHDA, CDR2 SQIVND (reference sequence). This CDR3 is built from 10 residues. Trimming removed 7 bases at V and 8 bases at J, with 8 bases between. CDR3 bases: TGTGCCAGTAAGGGCGGCGGCTACACCTTC. Its protein product is CASKGGGYTF.

The chain recombines TRBV5-4 with TRBJ2-1; 8 nucleotides align to TRBD2. The J segment lost 5 bases and the V segment lost 2 bases, leaving 9 bases of the junction unmatched. CDR1 is SGHNT, CDR2 YYREEE, per germline (reference sequence). CDR3 length: 16 amino acids. CDR3 in amino acids: CASSFPGLGRHNEQFF. The CDR3 DNA reads TGTGCCAGCAGCTTCCCGGGACTAGGTAGACACAATGAGCAGTTCTTC.

This clonotype was recorded a few times. The chain employs TRBV12-3 or TRBV12-4 and TRBJ2-7; 9 bases fit TRBD2. The CDR3 length is 15 residues. Germline trimming cut 5 bases from V and 2 bases from J; bases unmatched to any gene: 7. CDR3 DNA: TGTGCCAGCAGTCCTTGGACTAGCGTCGCCTACGAGCAGTACTTC. Encoded protein: CASSPWTSVAYEQYF.

In its sample, this clonotype was seen a few times. This chain uses TRBV20-1 with TRBJ2-1; 12 bases are shared with TRBD2. The germline gives CDR1 DFQATT, CDR2 SNEGSKA (reference sequence). Trimming at V came to 1 base and at J to 9 bases, leaving 13 bases not matched to a gene. CDR3 length: 17 residues. The CDR3 region has the DNA TGCAGTGCTAGAGTAACAACTAGCGGGAGGAGCATCCCTGAGCAGTTCTTC. Protein: CSARVTTSGRSIPEQFF.

This chain joins TRBV3-1 and TRBJ1-2; D is ambiguous. Germline CDR1 reads LGHDT; CDR2 reads YNNKEL (reference sequence). The germline V and J ends were trimmed by 1 base and 5 bases, with 14 bases remaining between them. CDR3 length: 15 amino acids. The CDR3 reads CASSQGSLGRYGYTF. CDR3 bases: TGTGCCAGCAGCCAAGGCAGTCTCGGGAGATATGGCTACACCTTC. Complete variable domain (other parts from reference TRBV3-1 and TRBJ1-2): DTAVSQTPKYLVTQMGNDKSIKCEQNLGHDTMYWYKQDSKKFLKIMFSYNNKELIINETVPNRFSPKSPDKAHLNLHINSLELGDSAVYFCASSQGSLGRYGYTFGSGTRLTVV.

This clonotype was seen repeatedly, ten times or more. The chain carries TRBV5-1 and TRBJ2-1; D may match TRBD1 or TRBD2 (5 bases each). The CDR3 length is 13 residues. Germline-derived CDR1 and CDR2 are SGHRS and YFSETQ. V was trimmed by 1 base and J by 10 bases, leaving 12 bases between them. CDR3 region: CASSLSRDLEQFF. The CDR3 DNA reads as TGCGCCAGCAGCTTGAGCCGGGACCTAGAGCAGTTCTTC.

The chain employs TRBV7-9 and TRBJ2-7, with a possible D match to TRBD2 (6 bases). Trimming shortened V by 0 bases and J by 4 bases, and 13 bases separated the two germline ends. In germline, CDR1 is SEHNR, CDR2 FQNEAQ (reference sequence). This CDR3 has 15 amino acids. The CDR3 loop is CASSLASQAGYEQYF. In DNA form, the CDR3 reads TGTGCCAGCAGCTTAGCGAGCCAGGCGGGGTACGAGCAGTACTTC.